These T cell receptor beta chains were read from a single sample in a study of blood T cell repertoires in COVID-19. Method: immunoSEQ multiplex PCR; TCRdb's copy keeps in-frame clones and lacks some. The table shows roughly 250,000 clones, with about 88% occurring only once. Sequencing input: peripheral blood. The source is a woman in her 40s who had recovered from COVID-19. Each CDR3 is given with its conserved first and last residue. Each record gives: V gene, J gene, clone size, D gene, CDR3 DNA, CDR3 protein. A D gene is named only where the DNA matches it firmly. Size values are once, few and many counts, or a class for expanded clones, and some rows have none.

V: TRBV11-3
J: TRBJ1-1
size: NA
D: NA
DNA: TGTGCCAGCAGCCCAGGCCCCAACCTGAACACTGAAGCTTTCTTT
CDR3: CASSPGPNLNTEAFF

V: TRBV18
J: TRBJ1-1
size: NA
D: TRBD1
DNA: TGTGCCAGCTCACCACCCGGACAGGGGGCGACTGAAGCTTTCTTT
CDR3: CASSPPGQGATEAFF

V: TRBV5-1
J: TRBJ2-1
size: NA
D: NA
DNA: TGCGCCAGCAGCGCGGGACGGACTTGGGGGGATGAGCAGTTCTTC
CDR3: CASSAGRTWGDEQFF

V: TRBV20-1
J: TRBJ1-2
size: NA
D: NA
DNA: TGCAGTGCTAGCAGGGGTGGCGGCTACACCTTC
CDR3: CSASRGGGYTF

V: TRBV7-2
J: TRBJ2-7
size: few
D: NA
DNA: TGTGCCAGCAGCCCCCGCCTAGTCGGCGCCTACGAGCAGTACTTC
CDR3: CASSPRLVGAYEQYF

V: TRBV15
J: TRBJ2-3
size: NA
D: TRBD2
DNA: TGTGCCACCAGCAGCGGGAGGGCATCTAGCACAGATACGCAGTATTTT
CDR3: CATSSGRASSTDTQYF

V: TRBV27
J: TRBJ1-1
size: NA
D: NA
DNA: TGTGCCAGCAGTTTATCGTGGACAGCTGAAGCTTTCTTT
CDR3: CASSLSWTAEAFF

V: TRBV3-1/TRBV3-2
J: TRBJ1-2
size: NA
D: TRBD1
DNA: TGTGCCAGCAGCCAAGTACAGGGGACCGGCCATGGCTACACCTTC
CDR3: CASSQVQGTGHGYTF

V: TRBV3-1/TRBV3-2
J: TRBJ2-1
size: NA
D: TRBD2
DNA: TGTGCCAGCAGCCAAGTCGGACTAGCGGGAGGGCGGACCTACAATGAGCAGTTCTTC
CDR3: CASSQVGLAGGRTYNEQFF

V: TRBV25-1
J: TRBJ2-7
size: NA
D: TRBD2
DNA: TGTGCCAGCAGCCCGGGGGGGCCCTACGAGCAGTACTTC
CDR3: CASSPGGPYEQYF

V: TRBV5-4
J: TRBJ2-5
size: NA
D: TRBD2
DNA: TGTGCCAGCAGCGGTGGGGCTAGCGGGAGTATAGAGACCCAGTACTTC
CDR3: CASSGGASGSIETQYF

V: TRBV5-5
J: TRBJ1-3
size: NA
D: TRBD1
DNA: TGTGCCAGCAGCCCCCAAGGGGGCGTCTCTGGAAACACCATATATTTT
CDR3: CASSPQGGVSGNTIYF

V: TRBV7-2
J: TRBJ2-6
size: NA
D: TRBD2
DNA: TGTGCCAGCAGCTTAGCAGGACTAGCGGGAGGCTCTGGGGCCAACGTCCTGACTTTC
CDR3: CASSLAGLAGGSGANVLTF

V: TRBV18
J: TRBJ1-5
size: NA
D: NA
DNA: TGTGCCAGCTCACCAGATCAGCGCCAGCCCCAGCATTTT
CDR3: CASSPDQRQPQHF

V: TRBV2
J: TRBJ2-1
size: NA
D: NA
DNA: TGTGCCAGCACCCCCGAGAGAGGCAGCTCCTACAATGAGCAGTTCTTC
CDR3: CASTPERGSSYNEQFF

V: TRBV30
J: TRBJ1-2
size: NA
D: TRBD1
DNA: TGTGCCTGGACCGGACAGGGCGGGTGGTATGGCTACACCTTC
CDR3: CAWTGQGGWYGYTF

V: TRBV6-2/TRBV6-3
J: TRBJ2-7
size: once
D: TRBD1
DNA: TGTGCCAGCAGTCCCCACCGGACAGGGGGTTCCTACGAGCAGTACTTC
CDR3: CASSPHRTGGSYEQYF

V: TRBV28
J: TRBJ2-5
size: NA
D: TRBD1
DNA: TGTGCCAGCAGCCCCGGGACAGTTCAAGAGACCCAGTACTTC
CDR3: CASSPGTVQETQYF

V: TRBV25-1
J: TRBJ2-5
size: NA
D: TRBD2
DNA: TGTGCCAGCAGTGACGGGAGGACCCAAGAGACCCAGTACTTC
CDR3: CASSDGRTQETQYF

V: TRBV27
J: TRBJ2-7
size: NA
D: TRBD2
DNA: TGTGCCAGCAGTTTATTCTTGCCCGGGACTAGCGGGAGGGGCTACTCCTACGAGCAGTACTTC
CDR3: CASSLFLPGTSGRGYSYEQYF

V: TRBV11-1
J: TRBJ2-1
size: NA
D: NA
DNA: TGTGCCAGCAGCTTAACAGCGGCCCCCTACAATGAGCAGTTCTTC
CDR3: CASSLTAAPYNEQFF

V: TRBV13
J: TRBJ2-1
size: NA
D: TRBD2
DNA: TGTGCCAGCAGCTCAACGGGGGGGTCCCGCTACAATGAGCAGTTCTTC
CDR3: CASSSTGGSRYNEQFF

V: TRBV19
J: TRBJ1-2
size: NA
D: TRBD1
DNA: TGTGCCAGTGCCAGACAGGGGGGGACCTATGGCTACACCTTC
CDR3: CASARQGGTYGYTF

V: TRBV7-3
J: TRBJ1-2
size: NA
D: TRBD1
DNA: TGTGCCAGCAGCTTAACCCCCACAGGGGGCGATAACTATGGCTACACCTTC
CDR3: CASSLTPTGGDNYGYTF

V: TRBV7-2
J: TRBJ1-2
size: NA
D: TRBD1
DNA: TGTGCCAGCAGCCCCCGGACAGGGATGGGTCGGGGCTACACCTTC
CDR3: CASSPRTGMGRGYTF

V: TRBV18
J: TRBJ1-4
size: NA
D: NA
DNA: TGTGCCAGCTCCCCCGGGGTGGAGAATGAAAAACTGTTTTTT
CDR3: CASSPGVENEKLFF

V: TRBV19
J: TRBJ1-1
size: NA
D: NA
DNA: TGTGCCAGTAGTATGTTTATCCAGGGGAACACTGAAGCTTTCTTT
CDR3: CASSMFIQGNTEAFF

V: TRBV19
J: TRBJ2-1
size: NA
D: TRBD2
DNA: TGTGCCAGTAGTACCCGGACTAGCGGAGCCCTTGGTGAGCAGTTCTTC
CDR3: CASSTRTSGALGEQFF

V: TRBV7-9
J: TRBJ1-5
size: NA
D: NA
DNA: TGTGCCAGCAGCTTATCTGGCAGGGGATTCAATCAGCCCCAGCATTTT
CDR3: CASSLSGRGFNQPQHF

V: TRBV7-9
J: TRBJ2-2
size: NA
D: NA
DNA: TGTGCCAGCCCGCCCTGGGAAAGGGGTAACACCGGGGAGCTGTTTTTT
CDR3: CASPPWERGNTGELFF

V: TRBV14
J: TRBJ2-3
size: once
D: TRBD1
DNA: TGTGCCAGCAGCCAAGGGGACAGTAGCACAGATACGCAGTATTTT
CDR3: CASSQGDSSTDTQYF

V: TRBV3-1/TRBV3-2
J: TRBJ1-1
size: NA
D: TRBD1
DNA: TGTGCCAGCACCTCCGGGACAGGAAACACTGAAGCTTTCTTT
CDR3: CASTSGTGNTEAFF

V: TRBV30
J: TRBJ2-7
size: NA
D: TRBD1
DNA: TGTGCCTGGCGACAGGGGTGGTACGAGCAGTACTTC
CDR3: CAWRQGWYEQYF

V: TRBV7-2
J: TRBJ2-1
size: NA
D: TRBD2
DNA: TGTGCCAGCAGCCAAGGGACTAGCAGGGAGCAGTTCTTC
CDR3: CASSQGTSREQFF

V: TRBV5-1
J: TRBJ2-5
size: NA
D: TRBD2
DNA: TGCGCCAGCCGCCCCAGCGGGAGGGGGGAGACCCAGTACTTC
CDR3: CASRPSGRGETQYF

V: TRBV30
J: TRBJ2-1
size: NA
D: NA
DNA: TGTGCCTGGAGTGTACCCGGGTATGAGCAGTTCTTC
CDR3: CAWSVPGYEQFF

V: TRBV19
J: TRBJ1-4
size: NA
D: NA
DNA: TGTGCCAGTAGTCCACGGCGGGGGCCTACTAATGAAAAACTGTTTTTT
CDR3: CASSPRRGPTNEKLFF

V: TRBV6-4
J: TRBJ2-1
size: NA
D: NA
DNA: TGTGCCAGCAGCAGAATTCGGAGAGGGTCCTACAATGAGCAGTTCTTC
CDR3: CASSRIRRGSYNEQFF

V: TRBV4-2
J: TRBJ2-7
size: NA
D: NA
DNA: TGTGCCAGCAGCCAAGAGGCTAGCGCAGCCTACGAGCAGTACTTC
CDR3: CASSQEASAAYEQYF

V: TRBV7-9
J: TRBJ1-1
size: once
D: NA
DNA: TGTGCCAGCTTCAGGCTCGGAACTGAAGCTTTCTTT
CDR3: CASFRLGTEAFF

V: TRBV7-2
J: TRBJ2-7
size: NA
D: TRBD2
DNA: TGTGCCAGCAGCTTAGTGGGGGGAACGAGCGGGAGCGGGTACGAGCAGTACTTC
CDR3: CASSLVGGTSGSGYEQYF

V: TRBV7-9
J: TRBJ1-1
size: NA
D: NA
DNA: TGTGCCAGCAGCTTAGGGGAGGGTTGGGACTTGAACACTGAAGCTTTCTTT
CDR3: CASSLGEGWDLNTEAFF

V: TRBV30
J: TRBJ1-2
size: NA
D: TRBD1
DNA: TGTGCCTGGAGTGTAGGGGGGCCCGGGACAGGGGACCTCTATGGCTACACCTTC
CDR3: CAWSVGGPGTGDLYGYTF

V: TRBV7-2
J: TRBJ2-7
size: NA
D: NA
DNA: TGTGCCAGCACCTCGTACAACTCCTACGAGCAGTACTTC
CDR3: CASTSYNSYEQYF

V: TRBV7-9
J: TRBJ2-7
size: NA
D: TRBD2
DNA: TGTGCCAGCAGCTTAGGCGGACTAGAGGGCGAGCAGTACTTC
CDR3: CASSLGGLEGEQYF